The sequence of this TCR beta chain was determined in a study of T cells expressing NK-cell markers. The overall study: Seropositivity for HCMV was found in seven of the eight sequenced donors, with one seronegative.

Germline V gene lookup returns CDR1 SGHDT and CDR2 YYEEEE. CDR3 size: 16 residues. Comments on this clonotype: Antigen unknown.

5'RACE template switching with UMIs produced the TCR beta cDNA. TCRdb reworked the 5' RACE reads into one entry per CDR3 protein, no DNA. With about 260,000 distinct CDR3 sequences in the sample, the ten largest clones hold about 0.39%. Study results and limitations: Also leading the CD3+CD56-NKG2C+ fraction in a few donors were these clonotypes.

The sample taken for sequencing was blood T cells: a sorted CD56 or NKG2C T cell subset, CD4+ or CD8+ T cells, or bulk PBMC T cells (not recorded which). This TCR derives from a man aged 18 to 29 in good health. This sequence joins TRBV5-6 and TRBJ2-7; TCRdb's assignment of TRBD1 cannot be checked, as there is no DNA. The chain's CDR3 is CASIDRTANKPDEQYF.